This TCR beta chain was captured by sequencing in a study of blood T cell repertoires in COVID-19. Study-level background: Collection of acute and convalescent COVID-19 samples took place in the United States, Italy and Spain. Sources were T cells, B-cell-depleted T cells, or PBMCs; the material itself was cDNA or gDNA.

This clone has just one count. Original methodology: Amplification of reference gene primers provided the estimated nucleated cell counts. Assay used: immunoSEQ multiplex PCR; TCRdb lists only in-frame clones, some missing. V and J calls and clone size come straight from that table; D and trimming were deduced from the DNA. The table shows more than 70,000 clones, with roughly 86% occurring only once. Trimming left V 8 bases short and J 8 bases short, with 18 bases between. Germline assignment: CDR1 ENHRY and CDR2 SYGVKD. The CDR3 totals 14 residues. The sequenced material came from peripheral blood. The origin of this receptor is a man aged 50 or older with active or convalescent COVID-19. The chain recombines TRBV10-3 with TRBJ1-4; possibly TRBD1 for D (6 bases). As DNA, the CDR3 is TGTGCCATCGGCGGGGGGGGCGCTTCGGAAAAACTGTTTTTT. Protein sequence: CAIGGGGASEKLFF.